The rows below give T cell receptor beta chains drawn from one sample of a study of monozygotic twins with inflammatory bowel disease. From the 5' RACE reads, TCRdb lists one entry per CDR3 protein and no DNA. Its table records about 210,000 distinct CDR3 sequences. The sample comprised blood. These receptors came from a human donor with ulcerative colitis or Crohn's disease, or a healthy co-twin of an affected twin (not recorded which). The CDR3 runs from the conserved cysteine through the conserved F or W. Fields, in order: J gene, V gene, CDR3 protein.

>TRBJ2-7|TRBV4-1
CASSQAGRLSYEQYF
>TRBJ2-6|TRBV7-6
CASSEGGPGANVLTF
>TRBJ1-3|TRBV4-3
CASSQDIMAGAFGNTIYF
>TRBJ2-7|TRBV7-9
CASSLDLAGPYEQYF
>TRBJ1-1|TRBV7-8
CASSSGGGVTNTEAFF
>TRBJ2-1|TRBV7-8
CASRPDRYSYNEQFF
>TRBJ2-5|TRBV7-8
CASSRGASQETQYF
>TRBJ2-7|TRBV5-1
CASSLAVGSYEQYF
>TRBJ2-1|TRBV5-6
CASSLYRGYANEQFF
>TRBJ2-7|TRBV27
CASSRDRGQFYEQYF
>TRBJ1-5|TRBV20-1
CSARVQGDQPQHF
>TRBJ2-4|TRBV6-1
CASKTRGGAKNIQYF
>TRBJ2-3|TRBV7-2
CASSLRVGAGGTDTQYF